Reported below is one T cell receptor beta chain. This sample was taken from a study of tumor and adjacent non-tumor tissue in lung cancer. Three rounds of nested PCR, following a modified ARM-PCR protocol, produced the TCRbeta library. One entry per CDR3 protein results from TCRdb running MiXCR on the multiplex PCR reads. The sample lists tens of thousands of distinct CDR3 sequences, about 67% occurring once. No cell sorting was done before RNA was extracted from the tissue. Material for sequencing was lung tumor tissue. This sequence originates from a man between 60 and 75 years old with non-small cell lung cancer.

The CDR3 DNA reads as TGTGCCAGCAGCTTGGGGGTACCTAATCAGCCCCAGCATTTT. It translates to CASSLGVPNQPQHF. The V and J genes are TRBV5-8 and TRBJ1-5, with D unresolved. Per the germline V gene, CDR1 is SGHTS and CDR2 is YDEGEE. The CDR3 extends over 14 amino acids. Trimming took 0 bases from V and 4 from J, leaving 8 bases between them.